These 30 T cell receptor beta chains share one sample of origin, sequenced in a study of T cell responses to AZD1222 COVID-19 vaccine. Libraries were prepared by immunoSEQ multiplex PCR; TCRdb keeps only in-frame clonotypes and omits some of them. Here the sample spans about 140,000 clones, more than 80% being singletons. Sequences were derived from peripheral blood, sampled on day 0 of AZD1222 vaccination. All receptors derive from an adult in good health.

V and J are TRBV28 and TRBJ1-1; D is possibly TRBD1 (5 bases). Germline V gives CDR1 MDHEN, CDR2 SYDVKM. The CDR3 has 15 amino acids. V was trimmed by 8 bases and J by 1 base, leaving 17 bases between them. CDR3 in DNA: TGTGCCAGCCTTTCGCCCGGGGCGGGGAACACTGAAGCTTTCTTT. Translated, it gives CASLSPGAGNTEAFF. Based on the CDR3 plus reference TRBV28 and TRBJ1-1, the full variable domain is DVKVTQSSRYLVKRTGEKVFLECVQDMDHENMFWYRQDPGLGLRLIYFSYDVKMKEKGDIPEGYSVSREKKERFSLILESASTNQTSMYLCASLSPGAGNTEAFFGQGTRLTVV.

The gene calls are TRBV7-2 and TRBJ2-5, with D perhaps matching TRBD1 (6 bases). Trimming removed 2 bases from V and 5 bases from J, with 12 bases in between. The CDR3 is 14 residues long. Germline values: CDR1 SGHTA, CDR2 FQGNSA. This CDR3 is CASSLYNREETQYF. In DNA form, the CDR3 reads TGTGCCAGCAGCTTATATAACAGGGAGGAGACCCAGTACTTC.

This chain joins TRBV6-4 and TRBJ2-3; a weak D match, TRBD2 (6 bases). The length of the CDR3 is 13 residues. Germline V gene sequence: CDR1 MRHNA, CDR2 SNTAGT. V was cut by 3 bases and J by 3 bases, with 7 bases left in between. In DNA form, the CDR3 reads TGTGCCAGCAGTGAGGGGGGAACAGATACGCAGTATTTT. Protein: CASSEGGTDTQYF.

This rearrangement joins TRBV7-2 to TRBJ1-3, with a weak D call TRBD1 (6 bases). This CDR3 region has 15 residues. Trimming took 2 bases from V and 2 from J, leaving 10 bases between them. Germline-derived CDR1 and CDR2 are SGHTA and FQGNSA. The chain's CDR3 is CASSLMGAPGNTIYF. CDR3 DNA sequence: TGTGCCAGCAGCTTAATGGGGGCGCCTGGAAACACCATATATTTT.

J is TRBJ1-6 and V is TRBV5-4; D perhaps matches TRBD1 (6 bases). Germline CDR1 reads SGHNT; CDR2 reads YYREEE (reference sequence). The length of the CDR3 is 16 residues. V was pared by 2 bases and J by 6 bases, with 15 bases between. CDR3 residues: CASSFAGGSRNSPLHF. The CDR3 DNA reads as TGTGCCAGCAGCTTTGCCGGGGGCTCGCGTAATTCACCCCTCCACTTT.

The CDR3 DNA sequence: TGTGCCAGCAGTTCGGCGGGAGATCGGGACGAGCAGTACTTC. Translating gives CASSSAGDRDEQYF. The V call is TRBV6-2 or TRBV6-3, the J call TRBJ2-7; 7 bases fit TRBD2. Germline trimming cut 4 bases from V and 5 bases from J; bases unmatched to any gene: 8. CDR3 length: 14 residues. Germline-derived CDR1 and CDR2 are MNHEY and SVGEGT.

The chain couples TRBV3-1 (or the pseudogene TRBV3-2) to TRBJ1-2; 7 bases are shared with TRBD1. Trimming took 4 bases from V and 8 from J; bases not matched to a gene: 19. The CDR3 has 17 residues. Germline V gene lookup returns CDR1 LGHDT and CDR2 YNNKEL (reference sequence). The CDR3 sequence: CASSPSFLIQGSYGYTF. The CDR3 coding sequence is TGTGCCAGCAGCCCGAGTTTCCTTATACAGGGGAGCTACGGCTACACCTTC.

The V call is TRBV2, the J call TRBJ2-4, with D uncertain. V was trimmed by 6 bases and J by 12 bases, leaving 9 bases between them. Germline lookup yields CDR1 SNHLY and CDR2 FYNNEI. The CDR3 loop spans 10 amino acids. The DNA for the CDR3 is TGTGCCAGCAGGGACCAACGTCAGTACTTC. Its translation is CASRDQRQYF.

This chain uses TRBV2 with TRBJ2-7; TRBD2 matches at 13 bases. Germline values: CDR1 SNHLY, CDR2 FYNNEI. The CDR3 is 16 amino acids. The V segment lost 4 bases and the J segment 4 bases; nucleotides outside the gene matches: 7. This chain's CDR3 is CASSGWTSGSVYEQYF. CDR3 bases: TGTGCCAGCAGTGGCTGGACTAGCGGGAGTGTGTACGAGCAGTACTTC.

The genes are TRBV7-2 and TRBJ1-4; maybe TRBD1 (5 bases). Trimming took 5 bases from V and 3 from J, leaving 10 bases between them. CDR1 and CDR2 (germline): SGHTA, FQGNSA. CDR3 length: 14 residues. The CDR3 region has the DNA TGTGCCAGCAGCCCAGGGCGGGCTAATGAAAAACTGTTTTTT. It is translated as CASSPGRANEKLFF. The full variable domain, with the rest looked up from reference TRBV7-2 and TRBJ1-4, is GAGVSQSPSNKVTEKGKDVELRCDPISGHTALYWYRQSLGQGLEFLIYFQGNSAPDKSGLPSDRFSAERTGGSVSTLTIQRTQQEDSAVYLCASSPGRANEKLFFGSGTQLSVL.

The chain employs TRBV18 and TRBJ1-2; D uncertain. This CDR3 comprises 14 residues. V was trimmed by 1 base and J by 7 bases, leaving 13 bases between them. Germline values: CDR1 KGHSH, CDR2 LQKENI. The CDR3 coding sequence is TGTGCCAGCTCACCACTTCAAGACAACGGTGGCTACACCTTC. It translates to CASSPLQDNGGYTF.

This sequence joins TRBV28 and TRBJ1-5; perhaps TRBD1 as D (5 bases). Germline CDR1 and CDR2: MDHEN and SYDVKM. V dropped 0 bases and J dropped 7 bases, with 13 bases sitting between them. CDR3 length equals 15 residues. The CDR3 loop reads CASSLWVQGSQPQHF. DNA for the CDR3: TGTGCCAGCAGTTTATGGGTGCAGGGTTCCCAGCCCCAGCATTTT. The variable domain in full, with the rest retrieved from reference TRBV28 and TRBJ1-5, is DVKVTQSSRYLVKRTGEKVFLECVQDMDHENMFWYRQDPGLGLRLIYFSYDVKMKEKGDIPEGYSVSREKKERFSLILESASTNQTSMYLCASSLWVQGSQPQHFGDGTRLSIL.

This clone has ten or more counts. The CDR3 coding sequence is TGTGCCAGCAGAGGGACAGGGAACACTGAAGCTTTCTTT. The encoded protein is CASRGTGNTEAFF. J is TRBJ1-1 and V is TRBV6-5, with 8 bases lining up with TRBD1. V was pared by 6 bases and J by 1 base, with 1 base of the junction left unmatched. CDR3 length equals 13 residues. In germline, CDR1 is MNHEY, CDR2 SVGAGI.

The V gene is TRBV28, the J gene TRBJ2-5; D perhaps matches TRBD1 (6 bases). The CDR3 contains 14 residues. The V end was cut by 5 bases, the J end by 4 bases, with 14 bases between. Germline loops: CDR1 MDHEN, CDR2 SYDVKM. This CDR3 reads CASSPRQVRETQYF. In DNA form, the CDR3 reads TGTGCCAGCAGTCCGAGACAGGTCCGAGAGACCCAGTACTTC.

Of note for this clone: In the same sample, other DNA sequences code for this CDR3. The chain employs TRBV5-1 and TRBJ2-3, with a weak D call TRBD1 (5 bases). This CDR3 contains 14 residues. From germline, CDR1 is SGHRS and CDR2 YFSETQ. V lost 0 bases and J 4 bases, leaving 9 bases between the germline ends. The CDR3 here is CASSLGSGPDTQYF. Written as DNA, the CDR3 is TGCGCCAGCAGCTTGGGATCAGGGCCAGATACGCAGTATTTT.

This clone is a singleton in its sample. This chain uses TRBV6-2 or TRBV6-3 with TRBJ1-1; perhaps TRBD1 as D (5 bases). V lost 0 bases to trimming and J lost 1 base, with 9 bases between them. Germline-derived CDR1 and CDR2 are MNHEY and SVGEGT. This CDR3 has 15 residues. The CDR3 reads CASSYSDTKNTEAFF. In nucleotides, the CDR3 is TGTGCCAGCAGTTACTCGGACACGAAGAACACTGAAGCTTTCTTT.

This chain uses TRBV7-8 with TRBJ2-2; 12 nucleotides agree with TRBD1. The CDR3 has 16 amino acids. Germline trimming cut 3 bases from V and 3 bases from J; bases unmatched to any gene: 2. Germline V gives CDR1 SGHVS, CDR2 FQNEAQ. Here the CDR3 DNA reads TGTGCCAGCAGCTTGGGGACAGGGGGCTACACCGGGGAGCTGTTTTTT. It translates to CASSLGTGGYTGELFF.

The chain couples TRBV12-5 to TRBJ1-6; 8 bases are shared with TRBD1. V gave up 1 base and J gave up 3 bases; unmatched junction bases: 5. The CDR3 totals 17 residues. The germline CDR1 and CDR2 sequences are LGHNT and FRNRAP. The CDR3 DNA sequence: TGTGCTAGTGGTTTGGACGACAGGGGAGGCTATAATTCACCCCTCCACTTT. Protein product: CASGLDDRGGYNSPLHF.

The CDR3 protein is CSALRRDYYGYTF. For the CDR3, the DNA is TGCAGCGCGCTTCGACGGGATTACTATGGCTACACCTTC. The rearrangement links TRBV29-1 to TRBJ1-2, with D uncertain. This CDR3 is built from 13 residues. Germline CDR1 and CDR2: SQVTM and ANQGSEA. V was trimmed by 7 bases and J by 3 bases, leaving 15 bases between them.

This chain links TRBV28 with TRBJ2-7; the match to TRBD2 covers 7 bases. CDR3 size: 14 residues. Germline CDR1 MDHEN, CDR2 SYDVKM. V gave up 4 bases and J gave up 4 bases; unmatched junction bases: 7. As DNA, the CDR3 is TGTGCCAGCAGTTACCGGGGGAGGGCGTACGAGCAGTACTTC. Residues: CASSYRGRAYEQYF. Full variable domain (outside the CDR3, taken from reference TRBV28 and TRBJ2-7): DVKVTQSSRYLVKRTGEKVFLECVQDMDHENMFWYRQDPGLGLRLIYFSYDVKMKEKGDIPEGYSVSREKKERFSLILESASTNQTSMYLCASSYRGRAYEQYFGPGTRLTVT.

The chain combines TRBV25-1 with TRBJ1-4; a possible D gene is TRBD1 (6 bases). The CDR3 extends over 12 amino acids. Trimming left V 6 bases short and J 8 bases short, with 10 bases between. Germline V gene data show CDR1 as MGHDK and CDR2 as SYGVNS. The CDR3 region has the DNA TGTGCCAGCAGCGGGGGCAGGGAAAAACTGTTTTTT. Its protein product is CASSGGREKLFF.

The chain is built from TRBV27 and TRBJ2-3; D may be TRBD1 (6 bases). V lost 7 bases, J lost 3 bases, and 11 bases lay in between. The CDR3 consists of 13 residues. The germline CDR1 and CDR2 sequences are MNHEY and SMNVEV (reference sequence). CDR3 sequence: CASKNRATDTQYF. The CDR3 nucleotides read TGTGCCAGCAAAAACAGGGCAACAGATACGCAGTATTTT.

The CDR3 DNA is TGTGCCAGCAGCCAAGATGCCCCAGGGTCTCTAACTAATGAAAAACTGTTTTTT. Translated, it gives CASSQDAPGSLTNEKLFF. The V and J genes are TRBV3-1 (or the pseudogene TRBV3-2) and TRBJ1-4; TRBD1 might be the D (5 bases). The CDR3 has 18 residues. Germline V lookup: CDR1 LGHDT, CDR2 YNNKEL (reference sequence). Deletions cut 0 bases from V and 1 base from J, with 15 bases between.

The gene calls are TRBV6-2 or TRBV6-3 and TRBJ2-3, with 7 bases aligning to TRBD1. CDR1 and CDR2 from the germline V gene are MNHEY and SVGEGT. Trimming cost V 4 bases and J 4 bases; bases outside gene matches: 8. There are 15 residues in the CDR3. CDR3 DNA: TGTGCCAGCAGTTCTTCCGGGACAGCTCCAGATACGCAGTATTTT. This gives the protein CASSSSGTAPDTQYF.

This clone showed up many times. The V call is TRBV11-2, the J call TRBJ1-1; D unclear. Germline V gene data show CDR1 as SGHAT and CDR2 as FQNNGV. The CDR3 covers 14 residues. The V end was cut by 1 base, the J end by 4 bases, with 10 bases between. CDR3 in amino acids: CASSLAEGGTEAFF. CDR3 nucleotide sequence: TGTGCCAGCAGCTTAGCCGAGGGAGGCACTGAAGCTTTCTTT.

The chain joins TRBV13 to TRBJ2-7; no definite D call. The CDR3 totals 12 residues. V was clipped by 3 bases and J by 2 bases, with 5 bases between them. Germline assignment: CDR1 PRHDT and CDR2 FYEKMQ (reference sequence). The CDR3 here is CASSFRPYEQYF. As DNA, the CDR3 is TGTGCCAGCAGCTTTAGACCCTACGAGCAGTACTTC.

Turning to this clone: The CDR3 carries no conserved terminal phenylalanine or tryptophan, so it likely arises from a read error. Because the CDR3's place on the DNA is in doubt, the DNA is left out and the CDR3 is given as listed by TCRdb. This CDR3 is CASSQLLAGGPR. The V call is TRBV4-2, the J call TRBJ2-7; the table's D call, TRBD2, has no DNA check behind it. Germline assignment: CDR1 LGHNA and CDR2 YNFKEQ. The CDR3 sequence runs 12 residues, both termini included.

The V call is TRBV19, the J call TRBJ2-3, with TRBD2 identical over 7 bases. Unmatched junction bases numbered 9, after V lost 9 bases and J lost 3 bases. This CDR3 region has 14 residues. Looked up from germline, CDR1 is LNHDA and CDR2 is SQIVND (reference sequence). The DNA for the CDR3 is TGTGCCAGCGGGGTGGGAGGGCCGACAGATACGCAGTATTTT. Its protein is CASGVGGPTDTQYF.

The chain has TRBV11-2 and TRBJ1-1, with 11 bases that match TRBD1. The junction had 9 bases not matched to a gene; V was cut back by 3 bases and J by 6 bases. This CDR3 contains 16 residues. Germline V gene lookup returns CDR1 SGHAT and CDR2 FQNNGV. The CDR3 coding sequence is TGTGCCAGCAGCTTCGAGCTAGGACAGGGGGCCCCTGAAGCTTTCTTT. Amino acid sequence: CASSFELGQGAPEAFF.

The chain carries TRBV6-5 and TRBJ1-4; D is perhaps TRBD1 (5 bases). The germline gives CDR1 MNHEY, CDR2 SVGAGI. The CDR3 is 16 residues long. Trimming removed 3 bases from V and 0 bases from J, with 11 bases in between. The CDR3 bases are TGTGCCAGCAGTTATTTTCAGGGAGCAACTAATGAAAAACTGTTTTTT. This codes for CASSYFQGATNEKLFF.